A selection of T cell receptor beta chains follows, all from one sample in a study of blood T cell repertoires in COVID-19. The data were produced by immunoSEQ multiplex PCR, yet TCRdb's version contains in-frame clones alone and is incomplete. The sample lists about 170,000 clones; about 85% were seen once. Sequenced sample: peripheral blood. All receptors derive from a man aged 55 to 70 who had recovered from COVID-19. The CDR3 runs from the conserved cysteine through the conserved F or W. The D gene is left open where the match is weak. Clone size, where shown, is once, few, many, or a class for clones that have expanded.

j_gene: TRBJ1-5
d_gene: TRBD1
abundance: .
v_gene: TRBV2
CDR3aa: CASRSGTGAFQPQHF
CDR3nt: TGTGCCAGCAGATCCGGGACAGGGGCTTTTCAGCCCCAGCATTTT

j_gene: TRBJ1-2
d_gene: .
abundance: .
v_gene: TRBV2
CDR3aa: CASREAGRATGYTF
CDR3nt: TGTGCCAGCAGAGAAGCAGGCAGGGCTACTGGCTACACCTTC

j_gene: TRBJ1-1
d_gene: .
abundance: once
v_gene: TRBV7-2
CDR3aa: CASSVDRFSEAFF
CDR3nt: TGTGCCAGCAGCGTCGACAGGTTTTCTGAAGCTTTCTTT

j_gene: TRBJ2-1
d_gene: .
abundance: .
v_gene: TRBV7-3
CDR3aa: CASSPPTDEQFF
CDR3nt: TGTGCCAGCAGCCCCCCGACAGATGAGCAGTTCTTC

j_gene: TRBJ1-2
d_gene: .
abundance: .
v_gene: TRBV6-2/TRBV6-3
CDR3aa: CASSYSARGSSYTF
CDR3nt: TGTGCCAGCAGTTACTCGGCCAGGGGAAGTAGCTACACCTTC

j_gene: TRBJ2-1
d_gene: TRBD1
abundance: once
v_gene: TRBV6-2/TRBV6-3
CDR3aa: CASSYLGTDNEQFF
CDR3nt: TGTGCCAGCAGTTATCTAGGGACAGACAATGAGCAGTTCTTC

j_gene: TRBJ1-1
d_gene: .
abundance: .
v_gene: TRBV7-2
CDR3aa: CASSLARGGTEAFF
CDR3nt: TGTGCCAGCAGCTTAGCGCGGGGGGGGACTGAAGCTTTCTTT

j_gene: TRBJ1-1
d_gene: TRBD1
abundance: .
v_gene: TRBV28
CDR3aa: CASSSGGYTEAFF
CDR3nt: TGTGCCAGCAGTTCAGGGGGATACACTGAAGCTTTCTTT

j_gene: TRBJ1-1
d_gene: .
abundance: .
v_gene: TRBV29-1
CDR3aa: CSVEVRDTEAFF
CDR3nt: TGCAGCGTTGAGGTCAGGGACACTGAAGCTTTCTTT

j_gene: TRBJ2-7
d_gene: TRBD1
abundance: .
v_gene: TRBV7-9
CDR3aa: CASSLVQRDRGLEQYF
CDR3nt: TGTGCCAGCAGCTTAGTCCAGAGGGACAGGGGGCTCGAGCAGTACTTC

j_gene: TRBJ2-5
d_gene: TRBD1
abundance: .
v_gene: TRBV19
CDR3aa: CASRKEDRALETQYF
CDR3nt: TGTGCCAGTAGAAAGGAGGACAGGGCACTGGAGACCCAGTACTTC

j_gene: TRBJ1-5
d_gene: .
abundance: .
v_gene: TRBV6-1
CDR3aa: CASSDSIAGQPQHF
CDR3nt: TGTGCCAGCAGTGACAGTATAGCGGGTCAGCCCCAGCATTTT

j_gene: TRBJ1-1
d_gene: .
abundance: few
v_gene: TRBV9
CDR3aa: CASSVGHGNQDIAFF
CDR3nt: TGTGCCAGCAGCGTAGGTCACGGAAATCAGGATATAGCTTTCTTT

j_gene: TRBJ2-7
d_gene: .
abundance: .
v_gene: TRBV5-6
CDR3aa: CASSLSGDGTYEQYF
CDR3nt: TGTGCCAGCAGCTTGTCGGGGGACGGCACCTACGAGCAGTACTTC

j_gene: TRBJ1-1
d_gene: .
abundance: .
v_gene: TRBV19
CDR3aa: CASSATTGNTEAFF
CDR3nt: TGTGCCAGTAGTGCCACTACGGGGAACACTGAAGCTTTCTTT

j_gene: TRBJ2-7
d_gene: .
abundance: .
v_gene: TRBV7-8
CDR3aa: CASSLRPEGGPYEQYF
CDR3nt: TGTGCCAGCAGCTTAAGGCCTGAGGGGGGGCCCTACGAGCAGTACTTC

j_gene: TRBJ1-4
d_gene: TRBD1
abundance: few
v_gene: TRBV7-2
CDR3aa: CASSFSTGGAIEKLFF
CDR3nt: TGTGCCAGCAGCTTCTCGACAGGGGGGGCCATTGAAAAACTGTTTTTT